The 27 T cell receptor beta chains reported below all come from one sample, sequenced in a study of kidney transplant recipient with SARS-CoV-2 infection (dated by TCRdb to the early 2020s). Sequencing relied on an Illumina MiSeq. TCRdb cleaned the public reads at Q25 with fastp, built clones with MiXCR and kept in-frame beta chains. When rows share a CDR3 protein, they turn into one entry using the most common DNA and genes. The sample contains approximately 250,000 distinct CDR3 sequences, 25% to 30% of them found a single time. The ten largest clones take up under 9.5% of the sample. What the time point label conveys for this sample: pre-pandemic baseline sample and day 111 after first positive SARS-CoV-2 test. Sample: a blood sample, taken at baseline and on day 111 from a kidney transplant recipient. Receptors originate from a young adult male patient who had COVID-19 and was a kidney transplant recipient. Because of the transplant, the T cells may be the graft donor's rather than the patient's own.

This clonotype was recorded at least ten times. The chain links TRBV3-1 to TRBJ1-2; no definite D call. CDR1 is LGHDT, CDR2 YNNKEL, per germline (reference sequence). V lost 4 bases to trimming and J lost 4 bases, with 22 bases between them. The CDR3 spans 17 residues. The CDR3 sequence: CASSRHCTLRKTYGYTF. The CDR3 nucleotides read TGTGCCAGCAGCCGTCACTGCACCCTTCGAAAGACCTATGGCTACACCTTC. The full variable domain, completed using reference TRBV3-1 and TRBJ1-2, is DTAVSQTPKYLVTQMGNDKSIKCEQNLGHDTMYWYKQDSKKFLKIMFSYNNKELIINETVPNRFSPKSPDKAHLNLHINSLELGDSAVYFCASSRHCTLRKTYGYTFGSGTRLTVV.

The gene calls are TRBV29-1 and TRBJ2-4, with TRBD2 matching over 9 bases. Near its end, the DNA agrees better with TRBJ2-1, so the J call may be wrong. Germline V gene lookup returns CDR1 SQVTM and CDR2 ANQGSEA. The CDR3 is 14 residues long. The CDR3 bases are TGCAGCGTTGATGGGCTAGCGGGGAGGAATAAGCAGTTCTTC. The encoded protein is CSVDGLAGRNKQFF.

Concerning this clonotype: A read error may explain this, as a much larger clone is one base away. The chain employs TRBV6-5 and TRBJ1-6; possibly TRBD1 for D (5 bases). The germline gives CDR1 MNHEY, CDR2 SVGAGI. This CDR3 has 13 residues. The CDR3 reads CTSQSGGGSPLHF. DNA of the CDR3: TGTACCAGTCAAAGCGGGGGGGGTTCACCCCTCCACTTT.

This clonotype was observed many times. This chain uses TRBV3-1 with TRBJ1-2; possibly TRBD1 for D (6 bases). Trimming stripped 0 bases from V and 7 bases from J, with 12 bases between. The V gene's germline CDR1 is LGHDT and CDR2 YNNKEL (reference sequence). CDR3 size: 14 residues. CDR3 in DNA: TGTGCCAGCAGCCAAGACTTGGGGGCGAGTGGCTACACCTTC. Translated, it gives CASSQDLGASGYTF.

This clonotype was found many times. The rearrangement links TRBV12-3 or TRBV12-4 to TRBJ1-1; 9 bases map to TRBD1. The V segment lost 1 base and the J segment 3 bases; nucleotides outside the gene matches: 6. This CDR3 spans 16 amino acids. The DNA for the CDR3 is TGTGCCAGCAGTTTAGAACAGGGGGCGAAGGACACTGAAGCTTTCTTT. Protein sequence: CASSLEQGAKDTEAFF.

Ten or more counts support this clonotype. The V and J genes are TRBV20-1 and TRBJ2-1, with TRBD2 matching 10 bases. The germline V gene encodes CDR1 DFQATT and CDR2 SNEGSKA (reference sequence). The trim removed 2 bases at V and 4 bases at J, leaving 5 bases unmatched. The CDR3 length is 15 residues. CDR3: CSARLAGVLYNEQFF. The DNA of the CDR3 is TGCAGTGCTAGACTAGCGGGAGTGTTGTACAATGAGCAGTTCTTC.

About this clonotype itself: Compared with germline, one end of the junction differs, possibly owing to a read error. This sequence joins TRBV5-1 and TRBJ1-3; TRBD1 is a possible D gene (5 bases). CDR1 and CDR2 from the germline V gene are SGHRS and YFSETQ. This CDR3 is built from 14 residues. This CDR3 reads CASRTTETGSTIYF. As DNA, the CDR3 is TGCGCCAGCAGGACGACAGAGACTGGAAGCACCATATATTTT.

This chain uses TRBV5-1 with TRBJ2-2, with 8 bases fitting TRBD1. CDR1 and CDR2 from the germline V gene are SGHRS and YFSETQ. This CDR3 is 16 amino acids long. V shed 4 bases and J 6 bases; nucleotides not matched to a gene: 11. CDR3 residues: CASSPPTGANAGELFF. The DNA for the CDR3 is TGCGCCAGCAGCCCCCCGACAGGGGCGAATGCCGGGGAGCTGTTTTTT.

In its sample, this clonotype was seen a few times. The CDR3 DNA is TGTGCCAGCAGCCTTAGAAACAATGAGCAGTTCTTC. Translation gives CASSLRNNEQFF. The rearrangement uses TRBV7-2 and TRBJ2-1; D not certain. Trimming took 5 bases from V and 5 from J, leaving 7 bases between them. Looked up from germline, CDR1 is SGHTA and CDR2 is FQGNSA. The CDR3 spans 12 residues.

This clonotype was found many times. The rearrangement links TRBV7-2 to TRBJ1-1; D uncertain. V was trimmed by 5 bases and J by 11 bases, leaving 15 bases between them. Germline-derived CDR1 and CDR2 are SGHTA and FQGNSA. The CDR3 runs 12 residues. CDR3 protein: CASSRPAGEAFF. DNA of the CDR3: TGTGCCAGCAGCCGCCCCGCGGGTGAGGCTTTCTTT.

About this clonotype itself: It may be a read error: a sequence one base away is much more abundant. The CDR3 here is CASSLAGTGRNEQHF. The CDR3 nucleotides are TGTGCCAGCAGCTTAGCCGGGACAGGGCGGAACGAGCAGCACTTC. The chain carries TRBV7-2 and TRBJ2-7; 9 bases are shared with TRBD1. CDR3 length equals 15 residues. CDR1 is SGHTA, CDR2 FQGNSA, per germline.

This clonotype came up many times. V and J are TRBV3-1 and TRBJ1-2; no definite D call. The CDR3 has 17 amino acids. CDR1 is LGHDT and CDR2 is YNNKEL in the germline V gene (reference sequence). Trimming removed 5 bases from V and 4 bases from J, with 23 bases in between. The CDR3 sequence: CASSTRGTLRKTYGYTF. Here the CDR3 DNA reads TGTGCCAGCAGCACAAGAGGCACCCTTCGAAAGACCTATGGCTACACCTTC. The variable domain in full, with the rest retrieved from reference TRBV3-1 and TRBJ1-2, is DTAVSQTPKYLVTQMGNDKSIKCEQNLGHDTMYWYKQDSKKFLKIMFSYNNKELIINETVPNRFSPKSPDKAHLNLHINSLELGDSAVYFCASSTRGTLRKTYGYTFGSGTRLTVV.

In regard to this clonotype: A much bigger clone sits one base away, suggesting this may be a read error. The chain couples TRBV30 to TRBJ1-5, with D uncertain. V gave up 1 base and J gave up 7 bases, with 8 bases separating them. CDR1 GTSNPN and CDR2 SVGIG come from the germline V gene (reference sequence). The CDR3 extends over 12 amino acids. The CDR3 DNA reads TGTGCCTGGAGTGCCCCTGGGCAGCCCCAGCATTTT. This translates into CAWSAPGQPQHF.

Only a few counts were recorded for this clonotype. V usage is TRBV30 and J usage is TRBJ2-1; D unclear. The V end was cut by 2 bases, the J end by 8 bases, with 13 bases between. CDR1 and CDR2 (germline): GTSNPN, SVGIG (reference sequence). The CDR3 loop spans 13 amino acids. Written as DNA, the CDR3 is TGTGCCTGGAGTCTCGGACCGACTGATGAGCAGTTCTTC. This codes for CAWSLGPTDEQFF.

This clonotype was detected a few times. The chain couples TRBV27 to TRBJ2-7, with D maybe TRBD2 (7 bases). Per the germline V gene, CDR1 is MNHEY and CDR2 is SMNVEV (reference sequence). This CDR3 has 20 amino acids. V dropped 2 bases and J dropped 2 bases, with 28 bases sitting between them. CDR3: CASSLGLGASGTTSPYEQYF. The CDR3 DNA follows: TGTGCCAGCAGTTTAGGTTTGGGGGCTAGCGGCACAACCAGCCCCTACGAGCAGTACTTC.

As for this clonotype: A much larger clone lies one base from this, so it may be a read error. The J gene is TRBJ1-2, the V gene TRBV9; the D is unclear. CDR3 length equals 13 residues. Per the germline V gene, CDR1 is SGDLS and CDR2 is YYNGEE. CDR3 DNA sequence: TGTGCCAGCAGCCCTTCAGGCGCTTATGACTACACCTTC. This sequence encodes CASSPSGAYDYTF.

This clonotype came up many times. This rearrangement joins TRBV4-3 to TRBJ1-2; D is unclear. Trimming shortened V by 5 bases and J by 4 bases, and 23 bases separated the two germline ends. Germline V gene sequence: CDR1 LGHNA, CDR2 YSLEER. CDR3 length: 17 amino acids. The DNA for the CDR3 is TGCGCCAGCAGCGCAAACTTAGGACGTCGAAAGACCTATGGCTACACCTTC. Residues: CASSANLGRRKTYGYTF.

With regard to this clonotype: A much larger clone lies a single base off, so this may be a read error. This CDR3 reads CASSLEALGDTEAFF. CDR3 DNA: TGTGCCAGCAGCTTGGAGGCACTGGGGGACACTGAAGCTTTCTTT. The chain employs TRBV5-5 and TRBJ1-1; perhaps TRBD1 as D (5 bases). V was shortened by 0 bases and J by 3 bases, with 12 bases between the two germline ends. The V gene's germline CDR1 is SGHKS and CDR2 YYEKEE (reference sequence). This CDR3 has 15 residues.

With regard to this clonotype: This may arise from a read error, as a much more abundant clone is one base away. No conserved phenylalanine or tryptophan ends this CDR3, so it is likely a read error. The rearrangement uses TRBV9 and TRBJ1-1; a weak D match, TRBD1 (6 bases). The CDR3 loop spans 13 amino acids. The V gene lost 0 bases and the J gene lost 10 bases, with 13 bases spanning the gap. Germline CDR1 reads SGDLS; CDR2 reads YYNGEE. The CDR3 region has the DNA TGTGCCAGCAGCGTAGAGGAAGGCAGGGGAGCTTTCTCT. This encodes CASSVEEGRGAFS.

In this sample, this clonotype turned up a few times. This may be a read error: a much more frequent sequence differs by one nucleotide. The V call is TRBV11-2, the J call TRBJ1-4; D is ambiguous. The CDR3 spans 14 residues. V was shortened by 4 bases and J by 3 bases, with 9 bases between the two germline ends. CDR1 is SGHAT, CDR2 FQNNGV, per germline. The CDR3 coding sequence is TGTGCCAGCAGCTCCCAAGCAGCTAATGAAAAACTGTTTTTT. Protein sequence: CASSSQAANEKLFF.

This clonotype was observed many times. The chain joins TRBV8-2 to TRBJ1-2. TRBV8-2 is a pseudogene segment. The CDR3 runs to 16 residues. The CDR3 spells CGSYRADSRKTYGYTF. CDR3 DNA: TGTGGCAGTTATCGAGCTGATAGCCGAAAGACCTATGGCTACACCTTC.

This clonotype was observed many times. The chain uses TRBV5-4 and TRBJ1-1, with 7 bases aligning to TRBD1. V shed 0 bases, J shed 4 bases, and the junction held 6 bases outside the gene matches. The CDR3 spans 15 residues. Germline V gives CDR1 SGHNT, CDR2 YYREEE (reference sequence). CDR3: CASSLALGTATEAFF. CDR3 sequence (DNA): TGTGCCAGCAGCTTGGCCCTTGGGACAGCCACTGAAGCTTTCTTT.

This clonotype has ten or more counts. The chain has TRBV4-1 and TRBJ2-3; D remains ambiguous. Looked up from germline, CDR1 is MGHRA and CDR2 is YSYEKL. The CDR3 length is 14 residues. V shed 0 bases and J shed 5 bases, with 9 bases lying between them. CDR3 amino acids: CASSQDRVGDTQYF. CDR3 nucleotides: TGCGCCAGCAGCCAAGATCGGGTGGGAGATACGCAGTATTTT.

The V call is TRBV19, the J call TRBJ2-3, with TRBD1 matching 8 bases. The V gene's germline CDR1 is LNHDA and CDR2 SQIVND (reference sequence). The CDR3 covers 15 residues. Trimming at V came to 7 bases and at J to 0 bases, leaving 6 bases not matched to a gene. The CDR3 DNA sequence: TGTGCCAGTAAACAGGGGGTGTCTAGCACAGATACGCAGTATTTT. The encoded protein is CASKQGVSSTDTQYF.

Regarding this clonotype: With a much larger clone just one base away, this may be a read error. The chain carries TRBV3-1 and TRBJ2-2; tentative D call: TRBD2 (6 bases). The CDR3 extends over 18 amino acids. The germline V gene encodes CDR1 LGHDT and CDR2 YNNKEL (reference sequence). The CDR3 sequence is CASSSKTPISGLTGGLFF. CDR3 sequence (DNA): TGTGCCAGCAGCTCTAAAACTCCCATTTCAGGCTTGACCGGGGGGCTGTTTTTT.

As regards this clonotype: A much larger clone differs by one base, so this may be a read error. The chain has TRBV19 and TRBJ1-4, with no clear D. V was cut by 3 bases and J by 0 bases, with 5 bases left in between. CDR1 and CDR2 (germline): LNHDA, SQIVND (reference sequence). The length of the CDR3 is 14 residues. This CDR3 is CASSMMATNEKLFF. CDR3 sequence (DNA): TGTGCCAGTAGTATGATGGCAACTAATGAAAAACTGTTTTTT. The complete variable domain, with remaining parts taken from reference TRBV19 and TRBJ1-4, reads DGGITQSPKYLFRKEGQNVTLSCEQNLNHDAMYWYRQDPGQGLRLIYYSQIVNDFQKGDIAEGYSVSREKKESFPLTVTSAQKNPTAFYLCASSMMATNEKLFFGSGTQLSVL.

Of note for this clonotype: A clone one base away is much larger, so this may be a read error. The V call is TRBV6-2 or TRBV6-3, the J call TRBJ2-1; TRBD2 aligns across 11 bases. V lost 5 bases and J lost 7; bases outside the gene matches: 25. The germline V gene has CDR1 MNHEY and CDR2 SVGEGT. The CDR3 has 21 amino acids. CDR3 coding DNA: TGTGCCAGCAGTCACGTGTCCGGTGTTAGCGGGAGGGCCTTAGTGAGGAATGAGCAGTTCTTC. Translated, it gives CASSHVSGVSGRALVRNEQFF.